The present T cell receptor beta chain was sequenced within a study of blood T cell repertoires in COVID-19. Study details: Samples taken during acute and convalescent COVID-19 were collected in the United States, Italy and Spain. T cells, B-cell-depleted T cells, or PBMCs provided the cDNA or gDNA that served as material.

The CDR3 totals 15 residues. The V end lost 5 bases, the J end lost 5 bases, and 18 bases lay between the germline ends. Germline CDR1 is SGHAT and CDR2 is FQDESV (reference sequence). In the original workflow: By means of reference gene primer amplification, nucleated cell counts were estimated. Sequenced by immunoSEQ multiplex PCR; TCRdb stores in-frame clones only, minus some. The DNA was the basis for D and trimming; V, J and clone size are from that table. The data hold roughly 200,000 clones, with about 75% observed a single time. The genes are TRBV11-1 and TRBJ1-2; D ambiguous. The sequence derives from a woman aged 50 to 60 with active or convalescent COVID-19. The sample consisted of peripheral blood. The DNA of the CDR3 is TGTGCCAGCAGCGAAGACGGCCTGGCGGGGTATGGCTACACCTTC. This sequence encodes CASSEDGLAGYGYTF.